These 27 T cell receptor beta chains were sequenced from one sample in a study of T cell responses to AZD1222 COVID-19 vaccine. Some clones are missing from TCRdb's copy, which holds only in-frame ones; the method was immunoSEQ multiplex PCR. The sample has about 150,000 clones; 80% to 90% are singletons. The sequencing here drew on peripheral blood, taken 28 days after the second AZD1222 dose. All receptors come from an adult who received the AZD1222 COVID-19 vaccine.

This clone was counted a single time. The chain carries TRBV12-3 or TRBV12-4 and TRBJ1-2, with D possibly being TRBD1 (5 bases). This CDR3 has 13 amino acids. Trimming took 5 bases from V and 2 from J, leaving 9 bases between them. This chain's CDR3 is CASSTDSNYGYTF. The CDR3, as DNA: TGTGCCAGCAGTACCGACAGCAACTATGGCTACACCTTC.

This CDR3 is CASRAQFPTDTQYF. CDR3 nucleotide sequence: TGTGCCAGCAGAGCCCAATTCCCCACAGATACGCAGTATTTT. The chain combines TRBV3-1 (or the pseudogene TRBV3-2) with TRBJ2-3; D unclear. The germline V and J ends were trimmed by 6 bases and 2 bases, with 12 bases remaining between them. CDR3 size: 14 residues. Germline V gene lookup returns CDR1 LGHDT and CDR2 YNNKEL (reference sequence).

The rearrangement links TRBV19 to TRBJ1-1; maybe TRBD1 (6 bases). From germline, CDR1 is LNHDA and CDR2 SQIVND (reference sequence). There are 13 residues in the CDR3. With 4 bases removed from V and 1 base from J, the gap between germline ends came to 7 bases. The CDR3, as DNA: TGTGCCAGTAGTAAGGGACAGAACACTGAAGCTTTCTTT. This sequence encodes CASSKGQNTEAFF.

CDR3 nucleotides: TGTGCCAGCAGAATGTCGGGGTTGATCTACGAGCAGTACTTC. Its protein is CASRMSGLIYEQYF. The chain links TRBV6-5 to TRBJ2-7, with TRBD2 as a possible D gene (5 bases). V lost 6 bases and J lost 3, with 15 bases in between. CDR1 is MNHEY, CDR2 SVGAGI, per germline. There are 14 residues in the CDR3.

The rearrangement uses TRBV7-9 and TRBJ1-5; 10 bases match TRBD1. Germline CDR1 and CDR2: SEHNR and FQNEAQ (reference sequence). The CDR3 loop spans 15 amino acids. Trimming took 5 bases from V and 5 from J; bases not matched to a gene: 6. The CDR3 sequence is CASSPGTGADQPQHF. As DNA, the CDR3 is TGTGCCAGCAGCCCCGGGACAGGGGCGGATCAGCCCCAGCATTTT.

The sample holds one count of this clone. This chain connects TRBV6-5 to TRBJ1-5, with 8 bases matching TRBD1. The germline gives CDR1 MNHEY, CDR2 SVGAGI. CDR3 size: 15 residues. Losses at the gene ends were 6 bases for V and 1 base for J; bases not matched to a gene: 5. CDR3 region: CASSKQGESNQPQHF. The CDR3 DNA reads TGTGCCAGCAGCAAACAGGGGGAAAGCAATCAGCCCCAGCATTTT.

J is TRBJ1-4 and V is TRBV5-6; D remains unclear. The CDR3 spans 16 residues. Germline V lookup: CDR1 SGHDT, CDR2 YYEEEE. V lost 5 bases and J 2 bases, leaving 16 bases between the germline ends. The CDR3 region is CASSYRTTGTNEKLFF. CDR3 bases: TGTGCCAGCAGTTATCGCACGACCGGGACTAATGAAAAACTGTTTTTT.

The V gene is TRBV10-2, the J gene TRBJ2-1, with TRBD2 matching over 8 bases. V lost 10 bases and J lost 7; bases outside the gene matches: 12. The CDR3 has 14 residues. Per germline, CDR1 WSHSY and CDR2 SAAADI. DNA of the CDR3: TGCGCCACCAAACTAGCGGTCCAAGGGAATGAGCAGTTCTTC. This translates into CATKLAVQGNEQFF.

This chain connects TRBV4-2 to TRBJ2-5, with TRBD2 matching 10 bases. The CDR3 length is 17 residues. Germline lookup yields CDR1 LGHNA and CDR2 YNFKEQ. J gave up 2 bases and V 2 bases, and 8 bases lay outside the gene matches. CDR3 DNA: TGTGCCAGCAGCCAAACACTTGGACTAGCGGCACAAGAGACCCAGTACTTC. Its translation: CASSQTLGLAAQETQYF.

Only one count was recorded for this clone. The V call is TRBV29-1, the J call TRBJ1-3; D is ambiguous. The ends were cut back, 7 bases at V and 4 bases at J, with 14 bases in the middle. The CDR3 spans 13 residues. CDR1 is SQVTM and CDR2 is ANQGSEA in the germline V gene. The CDR3 DNA is TGCAGCGCCGAACTGACGACCGGAAACACCATATATTTT. This translates into CSAELTTGNTIYF.

The DNA for the CDR3 is TGTGCCAGCAGCCAAGTGGGAGGCCGTACCGGGGAGCTGTTTTTT. Translation gives CASSQVGGRTGELFF. V usage is TRBV14 and J usage is TRBJ2-2; TRBD2 is a possible D gene (6 bases). Per the germline V gene, CDR1 is SGHDN and CDR2 is FVKESK. Trimming left V 1 base short and J 5 bases short, with 11 bases between. The CDR3 consists of 15 residues.

The rearrangement links TRBV6-6 to TRBJ2-2, with no clear D. The CDR3 length is 14 residues. With 7 bases removed from V and 4 bases from J, the gap between germline ends came to 13 bases. Germline lookup yields CDR1 MNHNY and CDR2 SVGAGI (reference sequence). The CDR3 here is CASTDLLRTGELFF. The CDR3 DNA is TGTGCCAGCACCGACTTATTGCGCACCGGGGAGCTGTTTTTT.

The chain uses TRBV19 and TRBJ1-4; TRBD1 matches 9 bases. CDR3 length: 16 amino acids. Trimming at V came to 3 bases and at J to 8 bases, leaving 10 bases not matched to a gene. The germline gives CDR1 LNHDA, CDR2 SQIVND (reference sequence). Here the CDR3 reads CASSILMTGGDEKLFF. In nucleotides, the CDR3 is TGTGCCAGTAGTATCCTTATGACAGGGGGAGACGAAAAACTGTTTTTT.

A few counts support this clone. The rearrangement uses TRBV7-9 and TRBJ2-2; 10 positions match TRBD1. Trimming at V came to 6 bases and at J to 5 bases, leaving 6 bases not matched to a gene. Germline lookup yields CDR1 SEHNR and CDR2 FQNEAQ (reference sequence). The CDR3 is 15 amino acids. CDR3 sequence (DNA): TGTGCCAGCAGACCGGGACAGGGGTATACCGGGGAGCTGTTTTTT. Encoded protein: CASRPGQGYTGELFF. The complete variable domain, with remaining parts taken from reference TRBV7-9 and TRBJ2-2, reads DTGVSQNPRHKITKRGQNVTFRCDPISEHNRLYWYRQTLGQGPEFLTYFQNEAQLEKSRLLSDRFSAERPKGSFSTLEIQRTEQGDSAMYLCASRPGQGYTGELFFGEGSRLTVL.

This chain links TRBV4-3 with TRBJ1-1; TRBD1 matches at 10 bases. The CDR3 loop spans 14 amino acids. CDR1 is LGHNA and CDR2 is YSLEER in the germline V gene. Germline trimming cut 5 bases from V and 3 bases from J; bases unmatched to any gene: 3. CDR3 DNA: TGCGCCAGCAGCTTCGGACAGGGGGACACTGAAGCTTTCTTT. As protein: CASSFGQGDTEAFF.

The chain employs TRBV19 and TRBJ1-1, with 9 nucleotides matching TRBD1. Trimming cost V 10 bases and J 11 bases; bases outside gene matches: 14. This CDR3 region has 13 residues. CDR1 is LNHDA, CDR2 SQIVND, per germline (reference sequence). CDR3 bases: TGTGCCACCAGGGACAGGGTGGTCCCGTTTGCTTTCTTT. Amino acids: CATRDRVVPFAFF.

This chain connects TRBV9 to TRBJ1-6, with D unresolved. Trimming took off 0 bases at V and 6 bases at J, with 7 bases between the two ends. This CDR3 contains 14 residues. CDR1 is SGDLS and CDR2 is YYNGEE in the germline V gene. CDR3 sequence: CASSVAPSNSPLHF. CDR3 sequence (DNA): TGTGCCAGCAGCGTAGCTCCCTCTAATTCACCCCTCCACTTT.

The chain employs TRBV5-6 and TRBJ2-6; the match to TRBD2 covers 10 bases. V lost 5 bases, J lost 3 bases, and 11 bases stayed unmatched. The CDR3 sequence is 18 residues long. Germline CDR1 SGHDT, CDR2 YYEEEE. The CDR3 region has the DNA TGTGCCAGCAGTCGCCGTACTAGCGGGATAAGTGGGGCCAACGTCCTGACTTTC. Its protein is CASSRRTSGISGANVLTF.

The chain recombines TRBV6-4 with TRBJ2-7; D unresolved. Trimming took 2 bases from V and 7 from J, leaving 0 bases between them. The CDR3 spans 9 residues. Germline V CDR1 and CDR2: MRHNA, SNTAGT. The CDR3 DNA reads TGTGCCAGCAGTGACGAGCAGTACTTC. Amino acids: CASSDEQYF.

The chain uses TRBV4-1 and TRBJ1-4; D remains ambiguous. Germline values: CDR1 MGHRA, CDR2 YSYEKL. Trimming stripped 2 bases from V and 7 bases from J, with 14 bases between. The CDR3 loop spans 15 amino acids. The CDR3 region has the DNA TGCGCCAGCAGCCAAAGAAGTGTTGGAGCTGAAAAACTGTTTTTT. As protein: CASSQRSVGAEKLFF.

V is TRBV12-3 or TRBV12-4 and J is TRBJ2-3; D uncertain. The germline V and J ends were trimmed by 6 bases and 3 bases, with 10 bases remaining between them. The CDR3 contains 13 residues. As DNA, the CDR3 is TGTGCCAGCAGGTTGGATACAACAGATACGCAGTATTTT. This encodes CASRLDTTDTQYF.

This rearrangement joins TRBV10-2 to TRBJ2-3, with 8 bases matching TRBD2. Germline V CDR1 and CDR2: WSHSY, SAAADI. The CDR3 consists of 14 residues. V lost 6 bases to trimming and J lost 0 bases; unmatched junction nucleotides: 2. CDR3 region: CASRAGASTDTQYF. Here the CDR3 DNA reads TGCGCCAGCAGAGCGGGGGCTAGCACAGATACGCAGTATTTT.

V is TRBV15 and J is TRBJ2-1, with 8 positions matching TRBD1. After removal of 8 bases from V and 0 bases from J, the junction contained 6 bases not matched to a gene. The V gene's germline CDR1 is LNHNV and CDR2 YYDKDF (reference sequence). The CDR3 length is 15 residues. This chain's CDR3 is CATGRQGFSYNEQFF. The CDR3 coding sequence is TGTGCCACCGGAAGACAGGGGTTCTCCTACAATGAGCAGTTCTTC.

The CDR3 coding sequence is TGTGCCAGCCTCGGCGGGAGCAGGAACACCGGGGAGCTGTTTTTT. Residues: CASLGGSRNTGELFF. The genes are TRBV2 and TRBJ2-2; TRBD2 aligns across 7 bases. The V gene end was trimmed by 8 bases and the J gene end by 1 base; junction bases not matched to a gene: 7. Germline V lookup: CDR1 SNHLY, CDR2 FYNNEI. The CDR3 totals 15 residues.

The chain uses TRBV27 and TRBJ2-7; 8 nucleotides agree with TRBD2. V was pared by 4 bases and J by 0 bases, with 14 bases of the junction left unmatched. Germline V gene data show CDR1 as MNHEY and CDR2 as SMNVEV (reference sequence). The CDR3 sequence is 18 residues long. For the CDR3, the DNA is TGTGCCAGCAGTTGGCTAGCGGGTGTCGGGAAGAGCTCCTACGAGCAGTACTTC. Translation: CASSWLAGVGKSSYEQYF.

This sequence joins TRBV6-5 and TRBJ1-5; no definite D call. Germline V CDR1 and CDR2: MNHEY, SVGAGI. This CDR3 contains 13 residues. With 0 bases removed from V and 7 bases from J, the gap between germline ends came to 7 bases. CDR3 sequence reads: CASSYSFGQPQHF. The CDR3 nucleotides are TGTGCCAGCAGTTACTCGTTCGGCCAGCCCCAGCATTTT.

The chain employs TRBV7-2 and TRBJ1-2, with TRBD1 as a possible D gene (5 bases). Germline V lookup: CDR1 SGHTA, CDR2 FQGNSA. There are 16 residues in the CDR3. The V end lost 0 bases, the J end lost 8 bases, and 19 bases lay between the germline ends. The CDR3 sequence: CASSLAIGGRGYGYTF. CDR3 in DNA: TGTGCCAGCAGCTTAGCAATCGGTGGACGGGGGTACGGCTACACCTTC.